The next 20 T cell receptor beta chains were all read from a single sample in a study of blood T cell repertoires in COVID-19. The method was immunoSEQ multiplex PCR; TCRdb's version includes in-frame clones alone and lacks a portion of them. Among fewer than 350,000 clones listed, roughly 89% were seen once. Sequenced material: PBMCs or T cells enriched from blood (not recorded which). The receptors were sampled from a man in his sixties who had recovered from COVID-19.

CDR3 nucleotide sequence: TGTGCCAGCATACCTAGCTGGAGCTCCTACGAGCAGTACTTC. It yields the protein CASIPSWSSYEQYF. The rearrangement links TRBV6-5 to TRBJ2-7, with D perhaps matching TRBD2 (5 bases). This CDR3 spans 14 amino acids. Trimming took 7 bases from V and 0 from J, leaving 13 bases between them. In germline, CDR1 is MNHEY, CDR2 SVGAGI.

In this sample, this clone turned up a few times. In nucleotides, the CDR3 is TGTGCCAGCAGCAAAAAAGCGGGAGGGGGGTCCTACGAGCAGTACTTC. Protein sequence: CASSKKAGGGSYEQYF. The V call is TRBV5-4, the J call TRBJ2-7; 10 nucleotides align to TRBD2. The V gene end was trimmed by 4 bases and the J gene end by 1 base; junction bases not matched to a gene: 8. The CDR3 extends over 16 amino acids. Germline V gene data show CDR1 as SGHNT and CDR2 as YYREEE (reference sequence).

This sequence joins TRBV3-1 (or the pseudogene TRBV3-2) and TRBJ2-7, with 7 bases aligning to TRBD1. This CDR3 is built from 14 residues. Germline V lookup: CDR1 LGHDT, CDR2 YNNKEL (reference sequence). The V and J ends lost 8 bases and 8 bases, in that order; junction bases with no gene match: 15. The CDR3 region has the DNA TGTGCCAGCGAAAAACAGGGGTACGCTCGGCAGCAGTACTTC. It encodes CASEKQGYARQQYF.

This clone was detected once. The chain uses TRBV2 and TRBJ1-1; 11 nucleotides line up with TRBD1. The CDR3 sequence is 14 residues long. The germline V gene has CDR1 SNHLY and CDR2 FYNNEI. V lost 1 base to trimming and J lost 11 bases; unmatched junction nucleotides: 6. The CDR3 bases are TGTGCCAGCAGTGAAGTCGGACAGGGGGCGTCGGCTTTCTTT. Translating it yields CASSEVGQGASAFF. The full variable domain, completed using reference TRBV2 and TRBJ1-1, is EPEVTQTPSHQVTQMGQEVILRCVPISNHLYFYWYRQILGQKVEFLVSFYNNEISEKSEIFDDQFSVERPDGSNFTLKIRSTKLEDSAMYFCASSEVGQGASAFFGQGTRLTVV.

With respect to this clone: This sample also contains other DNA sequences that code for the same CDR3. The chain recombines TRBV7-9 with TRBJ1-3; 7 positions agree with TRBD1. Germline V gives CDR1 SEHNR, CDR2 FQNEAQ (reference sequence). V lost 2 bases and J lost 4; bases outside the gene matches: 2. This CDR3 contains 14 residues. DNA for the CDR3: TGTGCCAGCAGCTTACAGGGGGGAGGAAACACCATATATTTT. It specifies CASSLQGGGNTIYF. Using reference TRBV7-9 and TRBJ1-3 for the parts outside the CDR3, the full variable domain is DTGVSQNPRHKITKRGQNVTFRCDPISEHNRLYWYRQTLGQGPEFLTYFQNEAQLEKSRLLSDRFSAERPKGSFSTLEIQRTEQGDSAMYLCASSLQGGGNTIYFGEGSWLTVV.

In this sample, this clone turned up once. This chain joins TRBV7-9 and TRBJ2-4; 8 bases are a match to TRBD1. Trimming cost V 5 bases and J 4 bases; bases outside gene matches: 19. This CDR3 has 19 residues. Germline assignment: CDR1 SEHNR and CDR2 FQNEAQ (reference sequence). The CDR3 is CASSPQLGPDRGGKNIQYF. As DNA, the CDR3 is TGTGCCAGCAGCCCCCAGTTGGGTCCCGACAGGGGCGGGAAAAACATTCAGTACTTC.

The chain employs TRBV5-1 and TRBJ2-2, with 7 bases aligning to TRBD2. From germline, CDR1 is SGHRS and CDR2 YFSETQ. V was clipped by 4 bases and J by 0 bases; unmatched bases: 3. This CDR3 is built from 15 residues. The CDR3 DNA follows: TGCGCCAGCAGCCGGGGGACTACGAACACCGGGGAGCTGTTTTTT. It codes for CASSRGTTNTGELFF.

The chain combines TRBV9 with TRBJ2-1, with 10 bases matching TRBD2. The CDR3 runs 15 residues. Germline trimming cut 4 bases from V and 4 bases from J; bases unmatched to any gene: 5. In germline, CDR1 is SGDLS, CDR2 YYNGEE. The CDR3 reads CASSSSGSPYNEQFF. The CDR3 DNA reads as TGTGCCAGCAGCTCTAGCGGGAGCCCTTACAATGAGCAGTTCTTC.

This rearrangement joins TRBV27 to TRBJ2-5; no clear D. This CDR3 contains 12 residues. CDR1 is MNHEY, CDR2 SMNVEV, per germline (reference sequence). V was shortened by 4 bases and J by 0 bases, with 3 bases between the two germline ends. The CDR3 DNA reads TGTGCCAGCAGTTCGTACCAAGAGACCCAGTACTTC. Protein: CASSSYQETQYF.

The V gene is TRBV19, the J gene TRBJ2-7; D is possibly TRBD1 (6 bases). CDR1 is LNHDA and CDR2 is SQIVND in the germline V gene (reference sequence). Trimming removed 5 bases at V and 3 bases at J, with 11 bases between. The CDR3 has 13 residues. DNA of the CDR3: TGTGCCAGTAGTCCGATGACAGGCTACGAGCAGTACTTC. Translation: CASSPMTGYEQYF.

The CDR3 bases are TGTGCCAGCAGAACCGGACAGGGCGGGCAGTACTTC. Translated: CASRTGQGGQYF. J is TRBJ2-7 and V is TRBV6-5; TRBD1 aligns across 8 bases. Germline values: CDR1 MNHEY, CDR2 SVGAGI. V lost 6 bases and J lost 9; bases outside the gene matches: 7. CDR3 size: 12 residues.

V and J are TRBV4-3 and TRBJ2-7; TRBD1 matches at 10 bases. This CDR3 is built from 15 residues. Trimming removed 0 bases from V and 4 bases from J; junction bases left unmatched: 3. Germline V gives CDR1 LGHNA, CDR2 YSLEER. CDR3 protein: CASSQEGQGGYEQYF. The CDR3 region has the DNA TGCGCCAGCAGCCAAGAAGGACAGGGGGGATACGAGCAGTACTTC.

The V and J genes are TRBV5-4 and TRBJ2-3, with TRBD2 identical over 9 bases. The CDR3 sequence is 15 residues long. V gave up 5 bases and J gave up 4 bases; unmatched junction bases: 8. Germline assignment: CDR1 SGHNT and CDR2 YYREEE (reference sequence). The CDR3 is CASRKSGTSSDTQYF. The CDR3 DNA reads TGTGCCAGCAGAAAATCCGGGACTAGCTCAGATACGCAGTATTTT. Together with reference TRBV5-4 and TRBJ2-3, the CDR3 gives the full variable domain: ETGVTQSPTHLIKTRGQQVTLRCSSQSGHNTVSWYQQALGQGPQFIFQYYREEENGRGNFPPRFSGLQFPNYSSELNVNALELDDSALYLCASRKSGTSSDTQYFGPGTRLTVL.

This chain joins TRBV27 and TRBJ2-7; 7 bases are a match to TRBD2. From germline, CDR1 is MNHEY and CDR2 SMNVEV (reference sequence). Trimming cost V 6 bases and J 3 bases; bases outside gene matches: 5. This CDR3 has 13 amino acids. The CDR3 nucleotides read TGTGCCAGCAGGGGACTAAAGGTCTACGAGCAGTACTTC. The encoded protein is CASRGLKVYEQYF.

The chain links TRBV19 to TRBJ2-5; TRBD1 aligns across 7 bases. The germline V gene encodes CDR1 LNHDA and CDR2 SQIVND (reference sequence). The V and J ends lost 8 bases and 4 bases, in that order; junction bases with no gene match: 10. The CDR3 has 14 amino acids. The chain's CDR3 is CASRGTGTVETQYF. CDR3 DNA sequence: TGTGCCAGTCGGGGAACCGGGACAGTAGAGACCCAGTACTTC.

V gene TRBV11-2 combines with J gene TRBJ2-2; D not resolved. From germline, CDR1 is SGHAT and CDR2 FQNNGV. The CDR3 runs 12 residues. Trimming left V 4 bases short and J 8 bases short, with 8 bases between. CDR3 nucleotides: TGTGCCAGCAGCTCCCTTGAGGGGGAGCTGTTTTTT. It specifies CASSSLEGELFF. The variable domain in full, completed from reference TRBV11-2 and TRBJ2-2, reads EAGVAQSPRYKIIEKRQSVAFWCNPISGHATLYWYQQILGQGPKLLIQFQNNGVVDDSQLPKDRFSAERLKGVDSTLKIQPAKLEDSAVYLCASSSLEGELFFGEGSRLTVL.

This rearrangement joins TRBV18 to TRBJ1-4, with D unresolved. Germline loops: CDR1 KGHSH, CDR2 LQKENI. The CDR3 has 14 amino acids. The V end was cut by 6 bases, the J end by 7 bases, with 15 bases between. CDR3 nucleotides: TGTGCCAGCTCGCCGGGTCCCGGTAGTGAAAAACTGTTTTTT. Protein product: CASSPGPGSEKLFF. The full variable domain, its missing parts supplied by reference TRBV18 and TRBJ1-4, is NAGVMQNPRHLVRRRGQEARLRCSPMKGHSHVYWYRQLPEEGLKFMVYLQKENIIDESGMPKERFSAEFPKEGPSILRIQQVVRGDSAAYFCASSPGPGSEKLFFGSGTQLSVL.

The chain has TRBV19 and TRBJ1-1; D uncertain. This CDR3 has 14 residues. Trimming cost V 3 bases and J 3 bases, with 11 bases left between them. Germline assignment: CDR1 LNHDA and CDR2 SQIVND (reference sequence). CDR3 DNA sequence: TGTGCCAGTAGTATCGGGAGGTCGGACACTGAAGCTTTCTTT. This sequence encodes CASSIGRSDTEAFF.

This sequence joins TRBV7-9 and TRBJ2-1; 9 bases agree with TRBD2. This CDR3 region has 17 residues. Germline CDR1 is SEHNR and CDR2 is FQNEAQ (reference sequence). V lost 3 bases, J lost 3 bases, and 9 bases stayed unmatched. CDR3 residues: CASSLRSSGTVYNEQFF. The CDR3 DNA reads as TGTGCCAGCAGCTTGCGGTCTAGCGGGACCGTCTACAATGAGCAGTTCTTC.

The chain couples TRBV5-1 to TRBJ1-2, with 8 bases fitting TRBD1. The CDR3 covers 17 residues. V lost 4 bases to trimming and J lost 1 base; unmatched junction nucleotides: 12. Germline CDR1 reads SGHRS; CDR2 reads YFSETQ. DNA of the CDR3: TGCGCCAGCAGCCCAAGGGAATCAGGGGGCCTTAACTATGGCTACACCTTC. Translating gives CASSPRESGGLNYGYTF.